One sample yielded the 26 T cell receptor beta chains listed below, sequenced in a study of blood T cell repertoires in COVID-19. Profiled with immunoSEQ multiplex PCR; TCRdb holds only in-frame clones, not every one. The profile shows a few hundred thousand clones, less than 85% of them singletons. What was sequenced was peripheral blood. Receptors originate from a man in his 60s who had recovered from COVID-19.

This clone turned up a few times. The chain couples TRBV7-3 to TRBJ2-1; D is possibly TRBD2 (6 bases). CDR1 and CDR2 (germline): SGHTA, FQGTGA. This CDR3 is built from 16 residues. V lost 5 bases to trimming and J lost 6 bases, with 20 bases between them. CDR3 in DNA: TGTGCCAGCAGCCCCCGGGGGAGCGGGCCCTCCAATGAGCAGTTCTTC. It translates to CASSPRGSGPSNEQFF.

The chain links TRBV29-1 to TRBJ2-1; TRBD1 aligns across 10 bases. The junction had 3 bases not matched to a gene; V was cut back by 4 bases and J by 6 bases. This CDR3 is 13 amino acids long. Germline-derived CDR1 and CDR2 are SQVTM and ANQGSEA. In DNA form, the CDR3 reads TGCAGCGTTGCTGGGACAGGGGTCAATGAGCAGTTCTTC. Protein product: CSVAGTGVNEQFF.

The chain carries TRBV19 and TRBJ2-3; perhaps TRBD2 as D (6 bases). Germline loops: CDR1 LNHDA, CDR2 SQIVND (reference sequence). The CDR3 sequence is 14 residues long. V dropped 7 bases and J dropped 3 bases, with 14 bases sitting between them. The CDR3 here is CASKPRGSTDTQYF. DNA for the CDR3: TGTGCCAGTAAACCTCGGGGGAGTACAGATACGCAGTATTTT.

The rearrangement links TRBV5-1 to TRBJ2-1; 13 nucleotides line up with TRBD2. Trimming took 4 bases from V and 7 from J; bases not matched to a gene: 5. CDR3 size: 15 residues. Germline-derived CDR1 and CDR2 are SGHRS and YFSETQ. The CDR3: CASSITSGGANEQFF. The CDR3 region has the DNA TGCGCCAGCAGCATAACTAGCGGGGGGGCGAATGAGCAGTTCTTC.

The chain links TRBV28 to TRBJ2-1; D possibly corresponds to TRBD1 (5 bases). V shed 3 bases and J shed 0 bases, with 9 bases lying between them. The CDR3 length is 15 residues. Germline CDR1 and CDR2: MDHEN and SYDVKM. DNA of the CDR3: TGTGCCAGCAGTTTCGTCACAGGCTCCTACAATGAGCAGTTCTTC. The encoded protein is CASSFVTGSYNEQFF.

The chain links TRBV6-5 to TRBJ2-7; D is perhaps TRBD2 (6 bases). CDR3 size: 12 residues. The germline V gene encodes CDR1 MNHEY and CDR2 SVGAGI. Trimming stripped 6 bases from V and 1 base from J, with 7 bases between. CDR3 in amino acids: CASREGSYEQYF. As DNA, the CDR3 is TGTGCCAGCAGGGAGGGGTCCTACGAGCAGTACTTC.

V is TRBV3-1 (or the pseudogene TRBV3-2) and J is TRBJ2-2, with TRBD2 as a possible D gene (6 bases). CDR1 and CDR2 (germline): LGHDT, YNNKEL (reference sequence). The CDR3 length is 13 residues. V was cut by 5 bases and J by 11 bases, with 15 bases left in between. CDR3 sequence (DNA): TGTGCCAGCAGCACCGGGGGTAGTGGCGAGCTGTTTTTT. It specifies CASSTGGSGELFF.

CDR3 loop: CASSIGTGSNQPQHF. CDR3 bases: TGTGCCAGCAGTATTGGGACAGGGAGCAATCAGCCCCAGCATTTT. V usage is TRBV28 and J usage is TRBJ1-5; TRBD1 agrees at 9 bases. After removal of 5 bases from V and 1 base from J, the junction contained 3 bases not matched to a gene. CDR1 is MDHEN, CDR2 SYDVKM, per germline. The CDR3 loop spans 15 amino acids.

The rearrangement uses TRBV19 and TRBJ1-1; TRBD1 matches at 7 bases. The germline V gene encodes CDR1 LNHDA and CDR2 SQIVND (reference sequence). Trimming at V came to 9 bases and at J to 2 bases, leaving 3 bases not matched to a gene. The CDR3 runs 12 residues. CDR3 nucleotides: TGTGCCAGCAACAGGGGTAACACTGAAGCTTTCTTT. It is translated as CASNRGNTEAFF.

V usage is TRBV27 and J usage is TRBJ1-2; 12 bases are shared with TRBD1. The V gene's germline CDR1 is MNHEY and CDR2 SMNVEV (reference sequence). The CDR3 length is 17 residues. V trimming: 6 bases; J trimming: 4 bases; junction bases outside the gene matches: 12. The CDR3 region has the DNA TGTGCCAGCAGCGCCGGGACAGGGGGCTCTCGGGCCTATGGCTACACCTTC. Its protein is CASSAGTGGSRAYGYTF.

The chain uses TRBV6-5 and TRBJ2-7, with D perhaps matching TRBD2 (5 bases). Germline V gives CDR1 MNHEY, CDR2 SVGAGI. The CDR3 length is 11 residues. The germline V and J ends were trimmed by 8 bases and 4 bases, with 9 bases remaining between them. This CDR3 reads CASEGNYEQYF. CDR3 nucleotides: TGTGCCAGCGAGGGTAATTACGAGCAGTACTTC.

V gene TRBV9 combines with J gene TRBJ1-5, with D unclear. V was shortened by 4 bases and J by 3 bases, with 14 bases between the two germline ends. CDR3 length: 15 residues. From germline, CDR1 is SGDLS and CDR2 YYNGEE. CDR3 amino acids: CASSPGGRNNQPQHF. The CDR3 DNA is TGTGCCAGCAGCCCCGGCGGTCGGAACAATCAGCCCCAGCATTTT.

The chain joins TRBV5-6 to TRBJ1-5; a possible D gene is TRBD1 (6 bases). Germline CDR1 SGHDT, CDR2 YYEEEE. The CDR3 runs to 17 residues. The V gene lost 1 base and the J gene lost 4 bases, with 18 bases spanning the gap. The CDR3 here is CASSLSGGGFGNQPQHF. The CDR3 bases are TGTGCCAGCAGCTTGAGTGGGGGCGGGTTTGGAAATCAGCCCCAGCATTTT.

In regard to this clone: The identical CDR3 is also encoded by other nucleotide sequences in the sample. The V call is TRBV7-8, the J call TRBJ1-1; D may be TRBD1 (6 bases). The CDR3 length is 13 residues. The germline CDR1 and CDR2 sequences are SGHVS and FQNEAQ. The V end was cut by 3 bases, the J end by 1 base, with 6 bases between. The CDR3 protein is CASSLTGNTEAFF. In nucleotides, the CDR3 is TGTGCCAGCAGCTTGACAGGGAACACTGAAGCTTTCTTT.

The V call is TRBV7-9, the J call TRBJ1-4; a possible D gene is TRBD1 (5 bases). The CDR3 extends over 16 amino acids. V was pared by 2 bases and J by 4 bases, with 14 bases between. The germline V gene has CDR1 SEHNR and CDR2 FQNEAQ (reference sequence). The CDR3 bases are TGTGCCAGCAGCTTATCCGGCCAGGGTTTTAATGAAAAACTGTTTTTT. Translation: CASSLSGQGFNEKLFF.

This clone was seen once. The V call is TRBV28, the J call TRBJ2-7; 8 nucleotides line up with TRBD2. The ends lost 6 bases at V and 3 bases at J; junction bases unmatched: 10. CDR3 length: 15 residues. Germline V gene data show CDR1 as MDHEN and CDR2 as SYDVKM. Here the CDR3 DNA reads TGTGCCAGCAGCCCTCCCGGGGGGGTCCGCTACGAGCAGTACTTC. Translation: CASSPPGGVRYEQYF.

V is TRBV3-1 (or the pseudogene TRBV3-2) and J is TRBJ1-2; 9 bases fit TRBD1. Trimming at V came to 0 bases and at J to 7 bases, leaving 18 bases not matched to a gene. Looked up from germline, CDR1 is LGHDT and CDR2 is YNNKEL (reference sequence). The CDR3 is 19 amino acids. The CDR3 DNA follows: TGTGCCAGCAGCCAAGAGTTCCGTGGGACAGGGCGGACTATCTTTGGCTACACCTTC. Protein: CASSQEFRGTGRTIFGYTF.

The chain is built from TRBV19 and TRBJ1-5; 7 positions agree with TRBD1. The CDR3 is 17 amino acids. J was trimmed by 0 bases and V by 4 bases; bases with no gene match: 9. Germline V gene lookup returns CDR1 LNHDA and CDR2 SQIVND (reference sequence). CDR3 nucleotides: TGTGCCAGTAGTAGTCACCGGACAGGAGCTAGCAATCAGCCCCAGCATTTT. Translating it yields CASSSHRTGASNQPQHF.

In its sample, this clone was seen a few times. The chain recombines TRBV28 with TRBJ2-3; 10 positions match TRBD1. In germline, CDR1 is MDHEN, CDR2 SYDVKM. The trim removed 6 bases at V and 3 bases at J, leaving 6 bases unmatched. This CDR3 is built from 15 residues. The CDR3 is CASSPGTGATDTQYF. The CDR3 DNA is TGTGCCAGCAGCCCCGGGACAGGGGCTACAGATACGCAGTATTTT.

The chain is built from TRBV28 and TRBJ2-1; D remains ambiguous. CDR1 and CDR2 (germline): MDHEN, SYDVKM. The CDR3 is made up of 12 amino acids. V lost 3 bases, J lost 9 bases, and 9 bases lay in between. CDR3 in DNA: TGTGCCAGCAGTTTTTTGCCCAGTGAGCAGTTCTTC. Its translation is CASSFLPSEQFF.

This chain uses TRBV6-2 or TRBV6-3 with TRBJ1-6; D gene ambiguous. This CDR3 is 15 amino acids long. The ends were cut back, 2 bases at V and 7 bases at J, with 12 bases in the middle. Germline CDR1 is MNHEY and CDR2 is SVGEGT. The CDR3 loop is CASSYVGSRNSPLHF. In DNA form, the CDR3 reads TGTGCCAGCAGTTACGTGGGCAGCCGGAATTCACCCCTCCACTTT.

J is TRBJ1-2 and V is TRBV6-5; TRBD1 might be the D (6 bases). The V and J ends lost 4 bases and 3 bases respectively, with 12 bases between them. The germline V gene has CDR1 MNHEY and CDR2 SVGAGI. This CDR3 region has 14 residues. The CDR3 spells CASSSGDNYYGYTF. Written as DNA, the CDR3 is TGTGCCAGCAGTTCTGGGGACAACTACTATGGCTACACCTTC.

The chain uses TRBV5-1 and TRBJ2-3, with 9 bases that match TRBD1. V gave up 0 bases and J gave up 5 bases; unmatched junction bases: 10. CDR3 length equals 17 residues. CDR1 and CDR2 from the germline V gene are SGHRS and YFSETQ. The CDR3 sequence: CASSLAPSQGAKDTQYF. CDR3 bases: TGCGCCAGCAGCTTGGCGCCCTCACAGGGGGCAAAAGATACGCAGTATTTT.

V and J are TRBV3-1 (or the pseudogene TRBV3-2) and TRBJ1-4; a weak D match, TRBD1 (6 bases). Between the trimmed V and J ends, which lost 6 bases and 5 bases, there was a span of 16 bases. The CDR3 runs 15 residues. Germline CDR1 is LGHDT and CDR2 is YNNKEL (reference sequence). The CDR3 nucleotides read TGTGCCAGCAGACGGGACATGTCGGGGAATGAAAAACTGTTTTTT. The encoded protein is CASRRDMSGNEKLFF.

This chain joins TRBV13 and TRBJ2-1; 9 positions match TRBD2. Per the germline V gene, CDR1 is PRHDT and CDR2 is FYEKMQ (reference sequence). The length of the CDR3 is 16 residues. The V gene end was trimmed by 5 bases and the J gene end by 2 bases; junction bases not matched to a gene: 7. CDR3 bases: TGTGCCAGCAGCAAGACGAGCGGGGGGACCTACAATGAGCAGTTCTTC. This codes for CASSKTSGGTYNEQFF.

Here the CDR3 reads CASRTEGAYSTEAFF. The CDR3 DNA is TGTGCCAGTAGAACAGAGGGGGCTTATAGTACTGAAGCTTTCTTT. This sequence joins TRBV19 and TRBJ1-1; 7 positions match TRBD1. The CDR3 loop spans 15 amino acids. With V trimmed by 6 bases and J by 5 bases, 12 bases remained unmatched. The germline V gene has CDR1 LNHDA and CDR2 SQIVND (reference sequence).